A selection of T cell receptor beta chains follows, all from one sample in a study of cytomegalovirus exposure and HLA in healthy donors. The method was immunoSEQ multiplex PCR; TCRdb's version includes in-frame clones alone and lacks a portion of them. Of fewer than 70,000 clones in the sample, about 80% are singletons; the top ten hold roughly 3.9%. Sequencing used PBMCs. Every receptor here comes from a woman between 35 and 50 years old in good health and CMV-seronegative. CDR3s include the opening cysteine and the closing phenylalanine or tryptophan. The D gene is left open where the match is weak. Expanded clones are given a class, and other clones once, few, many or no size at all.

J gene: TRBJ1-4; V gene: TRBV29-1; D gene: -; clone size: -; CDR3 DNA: TGCAGCGTTGGGGCAGGGGATATGGGGAAACTGTTTTTT; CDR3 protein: CSVGAGDMGKLFF
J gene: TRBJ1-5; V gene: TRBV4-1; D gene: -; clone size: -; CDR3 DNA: TGCGCCAGCAGCCAAGAGGGGGGGGGACCCAATCAGCCCCAGCATTTT; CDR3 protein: CASSQEGGGPNQPQHF
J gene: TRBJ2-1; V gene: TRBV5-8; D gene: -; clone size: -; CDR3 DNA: TGTGCCAGCGATGGACAGGGGGCTAGCGGGAGTCACAATGAGCAGTTCTTC; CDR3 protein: CASDGQGASGSHNEQFF
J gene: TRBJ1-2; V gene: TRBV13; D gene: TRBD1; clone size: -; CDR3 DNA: TGTGCCAGCAGCTTGAGGGGGCATGGCTACACCTTC; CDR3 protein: CASSLRGHGYTF
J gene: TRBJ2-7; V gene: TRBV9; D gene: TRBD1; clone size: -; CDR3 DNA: TGTGCCAGCAGCCCTCAGGGACAGGGAAGCGAGCAGTACTTC; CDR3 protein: CASSPQGQGSEQYF
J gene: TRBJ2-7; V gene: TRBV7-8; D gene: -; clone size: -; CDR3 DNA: TGTGCCAGCAGCTTAGCGCAGGGACTCAGCTACGAGCAGTACTTC; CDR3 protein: CASSLAQGLSYEQYF
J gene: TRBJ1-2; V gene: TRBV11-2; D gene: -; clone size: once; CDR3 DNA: TGTGCCAGCGCGGTTCCCGCTAACTATGGCTACACCTTC; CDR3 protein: CASAVPANYGYTF
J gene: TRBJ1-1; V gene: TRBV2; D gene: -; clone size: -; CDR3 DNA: TGTGCCAGCAGCTTCGACAACGCTGAAGCTTTCTTT; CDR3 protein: CASSFDNAEAFF
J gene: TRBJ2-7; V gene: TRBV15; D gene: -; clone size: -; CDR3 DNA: TGTGCCACCAGCAGAGCTCAGGATATTACCTACGAGCAGTACTTC; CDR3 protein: CATSRAQDITYEQYF
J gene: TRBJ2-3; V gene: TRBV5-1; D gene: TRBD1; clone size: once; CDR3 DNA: TGCGCCAGCAGCCCTGGACAGGGGACAGATACGCAGTATTTT; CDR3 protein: CASSPGQGTDTQYF
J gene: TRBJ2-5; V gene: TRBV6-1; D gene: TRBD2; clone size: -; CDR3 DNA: TGTGCCAGCAGTGAACTCGGGGGGGCATGGGAGACCCAGTACTTC; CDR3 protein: CASSELGGAWETQYF
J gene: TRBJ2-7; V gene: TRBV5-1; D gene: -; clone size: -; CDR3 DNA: TGCGCCAGCAGCTTGGGGGAGCGCGCCTACGAGCAGTACTTC; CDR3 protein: CASSLGERAYEQYF
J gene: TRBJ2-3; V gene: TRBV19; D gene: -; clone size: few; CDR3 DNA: TGTGCCAGTAGTAAGGTAGCGTTCTCAGATACGCAGTATTTT; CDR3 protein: CASSKVAFSDTQYF
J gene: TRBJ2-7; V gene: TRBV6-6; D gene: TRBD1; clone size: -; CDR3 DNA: TGTGCCAGCAGGGTGGGACAGGGGTACGAGCAGTACTTC; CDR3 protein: CASRVGQGYEQYF
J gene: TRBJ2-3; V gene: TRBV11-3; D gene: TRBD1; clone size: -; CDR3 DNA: TGTGCCAGCAGCTTAGGGGGACAGGGGGTGACGCAGTATTTT; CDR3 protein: CASSLGGQGVTQYF
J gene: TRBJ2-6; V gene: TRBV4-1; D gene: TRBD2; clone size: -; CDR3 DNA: TGCGCCAGCAGCCAACGACTAGCGGGAGCCTCTGGGGCCAACGTCCTGACTTTC; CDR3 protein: CASSQRLAGASGANVLTF
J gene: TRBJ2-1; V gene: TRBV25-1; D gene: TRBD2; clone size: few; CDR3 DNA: TGTGCCAGCAGTGAATATACGGGAGGGGGTAATGAGCAGTTCTTC; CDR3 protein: CASSEYTGGGNEQFF
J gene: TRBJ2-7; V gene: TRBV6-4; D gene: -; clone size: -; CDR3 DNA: TGTGCCAGCAGTGACGGGCTTGGCGAGCAGTACTTC; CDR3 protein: CASSDGLGEQYF
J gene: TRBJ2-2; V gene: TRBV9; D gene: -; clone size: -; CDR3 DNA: TGTGCCAGCAGCTCGGGAGACACCGGGGAGCTGTTTTTT; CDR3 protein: CASSSGDTGELFF
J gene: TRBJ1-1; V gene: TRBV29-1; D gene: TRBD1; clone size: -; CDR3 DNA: TGCAGCGCCGCAGGACAGGGGGCTTCTGAAGCTTTCTTT; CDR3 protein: CSAAGQGASEAFF
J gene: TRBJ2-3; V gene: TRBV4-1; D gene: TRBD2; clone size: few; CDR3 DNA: TGCGCCAGCAGCCAAGGGGCTAGCGGGAGGCTGAAGGATACGCAGTATTTT; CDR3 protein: CASSQGASGRLKDTQYF
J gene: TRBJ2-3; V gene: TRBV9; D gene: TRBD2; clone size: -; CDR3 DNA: TGTGCCAGCAGCGTAGAGGGCGGGAGGGCAGATACGCAGTATTTT; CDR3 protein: CASSVEGGRADTQYF
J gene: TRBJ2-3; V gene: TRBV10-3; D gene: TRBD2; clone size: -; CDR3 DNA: TGTGCCAGCTATCCGGGACTAGCCACAGATACGCAGTATTTT; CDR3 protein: CASYPGLATDTQYF
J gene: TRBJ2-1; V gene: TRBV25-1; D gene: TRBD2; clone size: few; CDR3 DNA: TGTGCCAGCAGTGTAGCGGGAGGTCCCTACAATGAGCAGTTCTTC; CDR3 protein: CASSVAGGPYNEQFF
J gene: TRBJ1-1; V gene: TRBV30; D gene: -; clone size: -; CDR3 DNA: TGTGCCTGGGCCCGCGGGGGCAGCCTTCTGAACACTGAAGCTTTCTTT; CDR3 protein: CAWARGGSLLNTEAFF
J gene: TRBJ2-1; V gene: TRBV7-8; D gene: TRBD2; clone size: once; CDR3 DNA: TGTGCCAGCAGCCCGGAACTAGCGGGAGGGTACAATGAGCAGTTCTTC; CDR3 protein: CASSPELAGGYNEQFF
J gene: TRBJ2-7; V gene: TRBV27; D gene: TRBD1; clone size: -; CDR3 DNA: TGTGCCAGCAGTTTATGGGGACAACAGGGGGCCTACGAGCAGTACTTC; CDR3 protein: CASSLWGQQGAYEQYF
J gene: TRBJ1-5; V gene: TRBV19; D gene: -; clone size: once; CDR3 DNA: TGTGCCAGTAGGGCAGGACAGCCCCAGCATTTT; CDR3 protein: CASRAGQPQHF
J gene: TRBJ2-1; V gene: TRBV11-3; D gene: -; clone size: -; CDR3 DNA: TGTGCCAGCAGCTTAGGAAGTGAGGGAAGCTCCTACAATGAGCAGTTCTTC; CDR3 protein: CASSLGSEGSSYNEQFF
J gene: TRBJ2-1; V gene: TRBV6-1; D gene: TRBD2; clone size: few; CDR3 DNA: TGTGCCAGCAGTGAAGCGCGGGCGGGAGGCACTCATGAGCAGTTCTTC; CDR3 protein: CASSEARAGGTHEQFF
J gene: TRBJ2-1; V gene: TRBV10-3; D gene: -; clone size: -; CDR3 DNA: TGTGCCATCAGTGAGCGGGGAGAGAATGAGCAGTTCTTC; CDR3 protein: CAISERGENEQFF
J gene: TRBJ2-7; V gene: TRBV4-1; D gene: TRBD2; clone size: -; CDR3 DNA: TGCGCCAGCAGCCATCCGGCTAGCGGGAGTCGAGGGCAGCAGTACTTC; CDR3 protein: CASSHPASGSRGQQYF
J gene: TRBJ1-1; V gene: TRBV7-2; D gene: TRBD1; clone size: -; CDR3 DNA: TGTGCCAGCAGCTTAGGTCCCGGGACAGGAACGAACACTGAAGCTTTCTTT; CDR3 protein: CASSLGPGTGTNTEAFF
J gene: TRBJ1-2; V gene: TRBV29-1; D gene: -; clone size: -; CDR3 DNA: TGCAGCGTTGACACACGGGTGGGTGGCTACACCTTC; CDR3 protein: CSVDTRVGGYTF
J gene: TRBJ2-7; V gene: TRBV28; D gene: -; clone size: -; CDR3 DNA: TGTGCCAGCGGCCCACAGGGTTCCGACTTC; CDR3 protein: CASGPQGSDF
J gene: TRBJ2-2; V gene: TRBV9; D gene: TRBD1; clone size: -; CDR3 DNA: TGTGCCAGCAGCGTAACGGGACAGGGTATGAACACCGGGGAGCTGTTTTTT; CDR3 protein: CASSVTGQGMNTGELFF
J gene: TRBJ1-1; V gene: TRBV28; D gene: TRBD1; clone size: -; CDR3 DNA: TGTGCCAGCAGTTCACCTTACAGGGGCATGAACACTGAAGCTTTCTTT; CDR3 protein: CASSSPYRGMNTEAFF
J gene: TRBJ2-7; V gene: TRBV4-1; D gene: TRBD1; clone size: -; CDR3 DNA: TGCGCCAGCAGCCAACCGACAGGGGGCGGCGAGCAGTACTTC; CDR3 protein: CASSQPTGGGEQYF
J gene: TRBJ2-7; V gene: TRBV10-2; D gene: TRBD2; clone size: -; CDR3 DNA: TGCGCCAGCCTAGGTAGCGGGCTTCTTAATGAGCAGTACTTC; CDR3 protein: CASLGSGLLNEQYF
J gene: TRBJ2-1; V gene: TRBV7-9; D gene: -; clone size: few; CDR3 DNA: TGTGCCAGCAGCTTTTTTTTGGGTTCCGGGGATGAGCAGTTCTTC; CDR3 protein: CASSFFLGSGDEQFF
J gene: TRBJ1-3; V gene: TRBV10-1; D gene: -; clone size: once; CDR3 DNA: TGCGTCAGCAGTGACGGGGGTGGCTGTGGAAACACCATATATTTT; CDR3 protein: CVSSDGGGCGNTIYF
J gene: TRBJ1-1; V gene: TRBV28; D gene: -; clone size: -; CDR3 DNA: TGTGCCAGCAGTTTAGTGGCAGATAAAGTCACTGAAGCTTTCTTT; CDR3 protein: CASSLVADKVTEAFF
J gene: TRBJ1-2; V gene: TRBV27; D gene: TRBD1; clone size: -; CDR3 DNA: TGTGCCAGCAGTCCCCGGACAGGGGGCAACTATGGCTACACCTTC; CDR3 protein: CASSPRTGGNYGYTF
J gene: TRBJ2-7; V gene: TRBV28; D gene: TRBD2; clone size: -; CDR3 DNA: TGTGCCAGCAGAGCCGGGACTAGCGGTTCCTACGAGCAGTACTTC; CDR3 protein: CASRAGTSGSYEQYF
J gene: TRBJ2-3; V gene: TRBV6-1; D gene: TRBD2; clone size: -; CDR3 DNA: TGTGCCAGCAGTGAACCCGGGGGGGTAGATACGCAGTATTTT; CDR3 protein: CASSEPGGVDTQYF
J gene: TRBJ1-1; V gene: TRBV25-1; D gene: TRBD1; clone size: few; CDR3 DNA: TGTGCCAGCAGTGAACCGGGACAGGGTTTCACTGAAGCTTTCTTT; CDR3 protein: CASSEPGQGFTEAFF
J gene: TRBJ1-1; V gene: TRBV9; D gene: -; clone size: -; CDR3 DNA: TGTGCCAGCAGCGTAGGGACAACTGAAGCTTTCTTT; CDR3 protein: CASSVGTTEAFF
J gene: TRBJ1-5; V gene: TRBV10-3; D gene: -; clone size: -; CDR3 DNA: TGTGCCATCAACTCAGCGGGAGGGAATCAGCCCCAGCATTTT; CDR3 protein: CAINSAGGNQPQHF